The clone carrying this T cell receptor (beta chain) has a handful of counts. This record belongs to a study of blood T cell repertoires in COVID-19. Across the study: Italy, Spain and the United States were the sources of the convalescent and acute COVID-19 samples. Nucleic acid was either cDNA or gDNA, and it came from T cells, B-cell-depleted T cells, or PBMCs.

Original data processing: Amplifying reference gene primers gave estimates of nucleated cell counts. The protocol was immunoSEQ multiplex PCR, while the TCRdb copy is restricted to in-frame clones and leaves out a portion. D and trimming were read from the DNA, whereas the V and J calls and clone size are those reported in that table. In the table there are roughly 110,000 clones, about four fifths of which are singletons. Trimming shortened V by 1 base and J by 5 bases, and 12 bases separated the two germline ends. In germline, CDR1 is MNHEY, CDR2 SMNVEV (reference sequence). This CDR3 spans 15 amino acids.

The rearrangement uses TRBV27 and TRBJ1-5; D is uncertain. The specimen was peripheral blood. This TCR came from an older woman with acute or convalescent COVID-19. Here the CDR3 DNA reads TGTGCCAGCAGTTTATTAGGGAGGGAGGATCAGCCCCAGCATTTT. Residues: CASSLLGREDQPQHF.